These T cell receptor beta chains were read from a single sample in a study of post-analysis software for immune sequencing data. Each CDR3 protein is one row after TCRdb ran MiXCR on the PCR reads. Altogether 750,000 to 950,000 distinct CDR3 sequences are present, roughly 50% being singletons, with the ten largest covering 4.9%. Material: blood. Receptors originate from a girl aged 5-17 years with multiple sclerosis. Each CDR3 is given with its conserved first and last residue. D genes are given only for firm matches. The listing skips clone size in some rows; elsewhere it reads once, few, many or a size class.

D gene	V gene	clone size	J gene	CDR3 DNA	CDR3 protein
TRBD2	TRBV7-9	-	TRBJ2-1	TGTGCCAGCAGCTTTTGGGAAGATTGGACTAGCTTGGGGAACAATGAGCAGTTCTTC	CASSFWEDWTSLGNNEQFF
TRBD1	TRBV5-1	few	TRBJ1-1	TGCGCCAGCACCCATCGACAGGGTGAAACTGAAGCTTTCTTT	CASTHRQGETEAFF
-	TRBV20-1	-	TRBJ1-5	TGCAGTGTACTTACCGGGACGGTTAGCAATCAGCCCCAGCATTTT	CSVLTGTVSNQPQHF
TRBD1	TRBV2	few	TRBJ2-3	TGTGCCAGCAGTGAATCTGCGACAGGGAATACGCAGTATTTT	CASSESATGNTQYF
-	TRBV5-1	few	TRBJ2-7	TGCGCCAGCAGCTTGGGTGACAGCGGACTCTCCTACGAGCAGTACTTC	CASSLGDSGLSYEQYF
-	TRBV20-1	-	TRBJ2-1	TGCAGTGCTCTACCCGGGGCCTATGAGCAGTTCTTC	CSALPGAYEQFF
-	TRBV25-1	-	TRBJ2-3	TGTGCCAGCAGTGACCCCACAGGGCGCGGCACAGATACGCAGTATTTT	CASSDPTGRGTDTQYF
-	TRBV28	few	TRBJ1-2	TGTGCCAGCAGCTCGGCGGACCGCAAGGTAGGAGGCTACACCTTC	CASSSADRKVGGYTF
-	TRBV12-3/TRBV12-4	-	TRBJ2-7	TGTGCCAGCAGTTTAAACGGCCTAGCTAACTACGAGCAGTACTTC	CASSLNGLANYEQYF
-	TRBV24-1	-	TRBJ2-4	TGTGCCACCAGTGACACTACAGACGTTGCGGACAATGAGCAGTACTTC	CATSDTTDVADNEQYF
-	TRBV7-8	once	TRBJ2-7	TGTGCCAGCAGCGCGGGGTACCGATACGAGCAGTACTTC	CASSAGYRYEQYF
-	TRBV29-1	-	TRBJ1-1	TGCAGCGTTGGAAGGATAGGAGGTGAAGCTTTCTTT	CSVGRIGGEAFF
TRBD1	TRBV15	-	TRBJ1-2	TGTGCCACCAGCGGCCAACAGGGGTATGGCTACACCTTC	CATSGQQGYGYTF
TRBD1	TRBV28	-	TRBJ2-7	TGTGCCAGCAGTTTACCCCGGCCCGGGACAGGGCGACCTCGTGACTCCTACGAGCAGTACTTC	CASSLPRPGTGRPRDSYEQYF
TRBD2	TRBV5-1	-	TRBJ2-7	TGCGCCAGCAGCGGGGGGGACTGGTCCTACGAGCAGTACTTC	CASSGGDWSYEQYF